Below, 31 T cell receptor beta chains from the same sample are listed, as sequenced in a study of regulatory T cells in long-lasting Graves disease (dated by TCRdb to the early 2020s). Read against the paper, the sample's time point label means: persistent/refractory GD, antithyroid drugs over 5 years with positive TRAb. RNA was extracted from PBMCs in TRIzol for both TCR sequencing and RNA sequencing. Preparation of the library involved multiplex PCR. The sequencer listed for this sample is Illumina HiSeq 4000. CDR3 regions were amplified by Arm-PCR with iRepertoire HTBI primers to construct TCR beta libraries. In-frame beta chains were kept once TCRdb had trimmed the public reads at Q25 with fastp and called clones with MiXCR. Entries that share a CDR3 protein sequence are merged under the most common genes and DNA. For this sample the table gives about 460,000 distinct CDR3 sequences, of which about 20% were detected only once. Of the sample, about an eighth is held by the ten largest clones.

This material consisted of peripheral blood mononuclear cells (PBMCs), taken when the disease was refractory, from a patient treated with antithyroid drugs. These receptors all come from a female donor with Graves disease.

The CDR3, as DNA: TGCGCCAGCAGCCAAGATGGTTGGGGGACGAGCACTGAAGCTTTCTTT. Protein product: CASSQDGWGTSTEAFF. The rearrangement joins TRBV4-1 to TRBJ1-1, with TRBD1 as a possible D gene (5 bases). Germline V gene lookup returns CDR1 MGHRA and CDR2 YSYEKL. With 0 bases removed from V and 4 bases from J, the gap between germline ends came to 15 bases. This CDR3 comprises 16 residues.

The chain links TRBV11-2 to TRBJ1-2; unclear D gene. The CDR3 length is 15 residues. The V and J ends lost 5 bases and 8 bases respectively, with 21 bases between them. Germline CDR1 is SGHAT and CDR2 is FQNNGV. CDR3 in amino acids: CASSPVGSRPGGYTF. CDR3 sequence (DNA): TGTGCCAGCAGCCCCGTAGGTAGCAGGCCTGGGGGCTACACCTTC.

Notes on this clonotype: A junction boundary mismatches the germline segment, possibly from a read error. This CDR3 is CSARGQLGSCEQYF. CDR3 coding DNA: TGCAGTGCTAGGGGACAGCTGGGATCCTGCGAGCAGTACTTC. The chain uses TRBV20-1 and TRBJ2-7, with 7 bases aligning to TRBD1. This CDR3 region has 14 residues. Per germline, CDR1 DFQATT and CDR2 SNEGSKA (reference sequence).

This clonotype was detected ten times or more. The CDR3 sequence: CASSPGRHQIMAEAFF. As DNA, the CDR3 is TGTGCCAGCAGTCCGGGACGACACCAAATAATGGCTGAAGCTTTCTTT. This chain links TRBV6-1 with TRBJ1-1, with a possible D match to TRBD1 (5 bases). Germline values: CDR1 MNHNS, CDR2 SASEGT. The CDR3 has 16 amino acids. V was shortened by 5 bases and J by 6 bases, with 22 bases between the two germline ends.

This clonotype was seen repeatedly, ten times or more. This chain links TRBV7-2 with TRBJ2-5, with 11 bases fitting TRBD1. The V gene end was trimmed by 4 bases and the J gene end by 5 bases; junction bases not matched to a gene: 9. Germline lookup yields CDR1 SGHTA and CDR2 FQGNSA. This CDR3 contains 16 residues. The CDR3 coding sequence is TGTGCCAGCAGCTCGGACAGGGGGCGTTCGTCGGAGACCCAGTACTTC. It encodes CASSSDRGRSSETQYF.

The rearrangement joins TRBV24-1 to TRBJ2-1, with a tentative D call TRBD1 (5 bases). Germline V CDR1 and CDR2: KGHDR, SFDVKD. The CDR3 is 15 residues long. The V and J ends lost 3 bases and 7 bases respectively, with 15 bases between them. The CDR3 loop is CATSDVRVSENEQFF. In DNA form, the CDR3 reads TGTGCCACCAGTGATGTCAGGGTATCTGAGAATGAGCAGTTCTTC.

The V call is TRBV7-2, the J call TRBJ2-6; D is possibly TRBD2 (5 bases). V gave up 4 bases and J gave up 1 base, with 20 bases separating them. Per the germline V gene, CDR1 is SGHTA and CDR2 is FQGNSA. This CDR3 has 19 amino acids. This chain's CDR3 is CASSWRVEGFFSGANVLTF. The CDR3 nucleotides are TGTGCCAGCAGCTGGCGGGTCGAGGGCTTTTTTTCTGGGGCCAACGTCCTGACTTTC.

Turning to this clonotype: Because it lacks the conserved phenylalanine or tryptophan at the end, this CDR3 is likely a read error. The CDR3 is CASSFRAGGDGYTL. CDR3 DNA: TGTGCCAGCAGCTTCCGGGCAGGGGGCGATGGCTACACCCTC. J is TRBJ1-2 and V is TRBV7-8, with 8 bases identical to TRBD1. CDR1 is SGHVS and CDR2 is FQNEAQ in the germline V gene. V lost 3 bases to trimming and J lost 6 bases; unmatched junction nucleotides: 6. The CDR3 extends over 14 amino acids.

This chain links TRBV10-3 with TRBJ2-1; 9 bases align to TRBD2. The germline V gene has CDR1 ENHRY and CDR2 SYGVKD. Trimming at V came to 10 bases and at J to 4 bases, leaving 8 bases not matched to a gene. This CDR3 is built from 14 residues. The chain's CDR3 is CASLPAGGYNEQFF. Here the CDR3 DNA reads TGTGCCAGTCTTCCAGCGGGAGGATACAATGAGCAGTTCTTC.

This clonotype was counted ten times or more. The genes are TRBV29-1 and TRBJ2-5, with D tentatively TRBD1 or TRBD2 (5 bases each). Deletions cut 4 bases from V and 3 bases from J, with 12 bases between. This CDR3 has 13 amino acids. From germline, CDR1 is SQVTM and CDR2 ANQGSEA. The CDR3 here is CSVARVGEETQYF. CDR3 bases: TGCAGCGTTGCCAGGGTGGGAGAAGAGACCCAGTACTTC.

This clonotype has just a few counts. The chain joins TRBV25-1 to TRBJ1-4; unclear D gene. The CDR3 is 14 residues long. V gave up 0 bases and J gave up 4 bases, with 6 bases separating them. The germline gives CDR1 MGHDK, CDR2 SYGVNS. In nucleotides, the CDR3 is TGTGCCAGCAGTGAATACGGGATTAATGAAAAACTGTTTTTT. This encodes CASSEYGINEKLFF.

This clonotype was counted between two and nine times. The chain employs TRBV6-1 and TRBJ1-4, with 7 positions matching TRBD1. Germline trimming cut 5 bases from V and 6 bases from J; bases unmatched to any gene: 3. CDR3 length: 13 amino acids. Germline CDR1 MNHNS, CDR2 SASEGT. The CDR3 region has the DNA TGTGCCAGCAGTATCCAGGGGGATGAAAAACTGTTTTTT. It translates to CASSIQGDEKLFF.

This clonotype was counted a few times. The rearrangement links TRBV19 to TRBJ1-2; D is uncertain. V was clipped by 4 bases and J by 7 bases, with 19 bases between them. Germline V CDR1 and CDR2: LNHDA, SQIVND (reference sequence). This CDR3 has 15 amino acids. The CDR3: CASSTLEGGDSGYTF. CDR3 bases: TGTGCCAGTAGTACGCTAGAGGGTGGGGATTCTGGCTACACCTTC.

This clonotype was detected a few times. The chain couples TRBV7-9 to TRBJ1-3; 8 nucleotides agree with TRBD1. The junction had 3 bases not matched to a gene; V was cut back by 5 bases and J by 3 bases. In germline, CDR1 is SEHNR, CDR2 FQNEAQ (reference sequence). The CDR3 totals 14 residues. The CDR3 coding sequence is TGTGCCAGCAGCCCGGACAGGGTTGGAAACACCATATATTTT. Residues: CASSPDRVGNTIYF.

Regarding this clonotype: This may come from a read error, since a much larger clone is one base off. The final CDR3 position lacks the conserved phenylalanine or tryptophan, pointing to a likely read error. The chain has TRBV20-1 and TRBJ2-7; TRBD2 matches at 13 bases. The CDR3 consists of 14 residues. With 6 bases clipped from V and 2 bases from J, the junction kept 4 bases outside the gene matches. The V gene's germline CDR1 is DFQATT and CDR2 SNEGSKA (reference sequence). The CDR3: CSARLAGGTYEQYL. The DNA of the CDR3 is TGCAGTGCCCGACTAGCGGGAGGTACCTACGAGCAGTACCTC.

This clonotype was seen ten or more times. This chain joins TRBV3-1 and TRBJ2-7, with a weak D call TRBD2 (5 bases). Germline V gene lookup returns CDR1 LGHDT and CDR2 YNNKEL (reference sequence). With 2 bases removed from V and 4 bases from J, the gap between germline ends came to 12 bases. CDR3 length equals 14 residues. For the CDR3, the DNA is TGTGCCAGCAGCCAACAGAGTACTAGTTACGAGCAGTACTTC. Its translation is CASSQQSTSYEQYF.

The gene calls are TRBV28 and TRBJ1-5, with 8 nucleotides matching TRBD1. The CDR3 covers 15 residues. V lost 2 bases, J lost 7 bases, and 7 bases stayed unmatched. Germline assignment: CDR1 MDHEN and CDR2 SYDVKM. The CDR3 region is CASSLLGQGKQPQHF. For the CDR3, the DNA is TGTGCCAGCAGTTTACTAGGACAGGGTAAACAGCCCCAGCATTTT.

This clonotype was found a few times. The rearrangement uses TRBV7-9 and TRBJ2-7; TRBD2 matches at 10 bases. With 6 bases clipped from V and 3 bases from J, the junction kept 11 bases outside the gene matches. The CDR3 has 16 amino acids. Germline V gene lookup returns CDR1 SEHNR and CDR2 FQNEAQ (reference sequence). The CDR3 nucleotides are TGTGCCAGCAGGTTACCACGGACTAGCGGCGACTACGAGCAGTACTTC. Encoded protein: CASRLPRTSGDYEQYF. Using reference TRBV7-9 and TRBJ2-7 for the parts outside the CDR3, the full variable domain is DTGVSQNPRHKITKRGQNVTFRCDPISEHNRLYWYRQTLGQGPEFLTYFQNEAQLEKSRLLSDRFSAERPKGSFSTLEIQRTEQGDSAMYLCASRLPRTSGDYEQYFGPGTRLTVT.

This clonotype has just a few counts. V is TRBV6-1 and J is TRBJ2-7; no clear D gene. Germline V gene lookup returns CDR1 MNHNS and CDR2 SASEGT. The CDR3 extends over 12 amino acids. V was trimmed by 5 bases and J by 5 bases, leaving 10 bases between them. CDR3 region: CASSFLVDEQYF. DNA for the CDR3: TGTGCCAGCAGTTTTTTAGTAGACGAGCAGTACTTC.

The V and J genes are TRBV18 and TRBJ1-2, with D hard to call. The germline gives CDR1 KGHSH, CDR2 LQKENI. Between the trimmed V and J ends, which lost 3 bases and 3 bases, there was a span of 8 bases. This CDR3 is 13 amino acids long. The DNA for the CDR3 is TGTGCCAGCTCACCCGCCCGGGACTATGGCTACACCTTC. This translates into CASSPARDYGYTF. The full variable domain, with the rest looked up from reference TRBV18 and TRBJ1-2, is NAGVMQNPRHLVRRRGQEARLRCSPMKGHSHVYWYRQLPEEGLKFMVYLQKENIIDESGMPKERFSAEFPKEGPSILRIQQVVRGDSAAYFCASSPARDYGYTFGSGTRLTVV.

The V call is TRBV11-3, the J call TRBJ2-4; D is perhaps TRBD1 or TRBD2 (5 bases each). CDR3 length: 14 residues. Germline V gene data show CDR1 as SGHNT and CDR2 as YENEEA. The V end was cut by 4 bases, the J end by 4 bases, with 11 bases between. The CDR3 is CASSSGTVKNIQYF. The CDR3, as DNA: TGTGCCAGCAGCTCAGGGACGGTGAAAAACATTCAGTACTTC.

The chain carries TRBV5-1 and TRBJ2-1, with D perhaps assigned TRBD1 or TRBD2 (7 bases each). Germline values: CDR1 SGHRS, CDR2 YFSETQ. This CDR3 has 14 amino acids. Deletions cut 2 bases from V and 7 bases from J, with 13 bases between. DNA for the CDR3: TGCGCCAGCAGCTTCCAGGGGGGGGTGAATGAGCAGTTCTTC. Residues: CASSFQGGVNEQFF. Together with reference TRBV5-1 and TRBJ2-1, the CDR3 gives the full variable domain: KAGVTQTPRYLIKTRGQQVTLSCSPISGHRSVSWYQQTPGQGLQFLFEYFSETQRNKGNFPGRFSGRQFSNSRSEMNVSTLELGDSALYLCASSFQGGVNEQFFGPGTRLTVL.

Of note for this clonotype: This may arise from a read error, as a much more abundant clone is one base away. The chain recombines TRBV6-2 or TRBV6-3 with TRBJ1-5; unclear D gene. Germline V gene sequence: CDR1 MNHEY, CDR2 SVGEGT. CDR3 length: 14 amino acids. Trimming removed 5 bases from V and 4 bases from J, with 12 bases in between. The CDR3 nucleotides are TGTGCCAGCAGTGCCCGGACCCATAATCAGCCCCAGCATTTT. Its translation: CASSARTHNQPQHF.

V and J are TRBV9 and TRBJ1-2; D uncertain. CDR1 and CDR2 from the germline V gene are SGDLS and YYNGEE. The length of the CDR3 is 14 residues. Trimming removed 5 bases from V and 2 bases from J, with 13 bases in between. CDR3 region: CASRGGGPNYGYTF. Written as DNA, the CDR3 is TGTGCCAGCAGAGGTGGAGGGCCCAACTATGGCTACACCTTC.

A few counts support this clonotype. V and J are TRBV5-5 and TRBJ1-5; D is ambiguous. The germline CDR1 and CDR2 sequences are SGHKS and YYEKEE (reference sequence). The CDR3 covers 17 residues. The V end was cut by 4 bases, the J end by 4 bases, with 21 bases between. This CDR3 reads CASSPWTVWARNQPQHF. In DNA, the CDR3 is TGTGCCAGCAGCCCATGGACGGTATGGGCGAGGAATCAGCCCCAGCATTTT.

The chain is built from TRBV7-9 and TRBJ1-6; 7 nucleotides match TRBD1. V dropped 5 bases and J dropped 6; count of bases not matched to a gene: 10. Germline V lookup: CDR1 SEHNR, CDR2 FQNEAQ (reference sequence). CDR3 length equals 16 residues. The CDR3 sequence is CASSNWQGVGNSPLHF. CDR3 bases: TGTGCCAGCAGCAACTGGCAGGGGGTAGGTAATTCACCCCTCCACTTT.

This clonotype was picked up many times. The chain uses TRBV6-5 and TRBJ2-7, with D perhaps TRBD1 (6 bases). Germline CDR1 and CDR2: MNHEY and SVGAGI. Trimming removed 2 bases at V and 5 bases at J, with 22 bases between. The CDR3 sequence is 17 residues long. CDR3 nucleotides: TGTGCCAGCAGTTACCCCATCCGGATGGGGGCCAGGGACGAGCAGTACTTC. Amino acid sequence: CASSYPIRMGARDEQYF.

This clonotype was recorded many times. The chain has TRBV29-1 and TRBJ1-1; possible D gene TRBD1, 6 bases. The CDR3 runs to 13 residues. Germline assignment: CDR1 SQVTM and CDR2 ANQGSEA. With 7 bases removed from V and 1 base from J, the gap between germline ends came to 13 bases. CDR3 protein: CSAADRKNTEAFF. The CDR3 nucleotides are TGCAGCGCCGCGGACAGAAAGAACACTGAAGCTTTCTTT.

This clonotype was seen a few times. The chain couples TRBV12-3 or TRBV12-4 to TRBJ1-3; perhaps TRBD1 as D (5 bases). The CDR3 has 15 amino acids. Trimming pared 6 bases from V and 2 bases from J, leaving 14 bases between. The CDR3 sequence is CASSRGPGPGNTIYF. CDR3 DNA sequence: TGTGCCAGCAGCCGAGGGCCGGGGCCTGGAAACACCATATATTTT.

This clonotype turned up a few times. This rearrangement joins TRBV2 to TRBJ2-3, with D perhaps matching TRBD2 (5 bases). The CDR3 is 14 amino acids. CDR1 SNHLY and CDR2 FYNNEI come from the germline V gene. Trimming took 5 bases from V and 2 from J, leaving 11 bases between them. The CDR3 sequence is CASSRGLSTDTQYF. CDR3 coding DNA: TGTGCCAGCAGTCGTGGACTTTCCACAGATACGCAGTATTTT.

The table lists this clonotype with a few counts. The CDR3 spells CASSEGFTGELFF. The CDR3 nucleotides read TGTGCCAGCAGTGAGGGATTCACCGGGGAGCTGTTTTTT. The V gene is TRBV6-1, the J gene TRBJ2-2; D is unresolved. This CDR3 contains 13 residues. V was clipped by 3 bases and J by 4 bases, with 6 bases between them. CDR1 MNHNS and CDR2 SASEGT come from the germline V gene.